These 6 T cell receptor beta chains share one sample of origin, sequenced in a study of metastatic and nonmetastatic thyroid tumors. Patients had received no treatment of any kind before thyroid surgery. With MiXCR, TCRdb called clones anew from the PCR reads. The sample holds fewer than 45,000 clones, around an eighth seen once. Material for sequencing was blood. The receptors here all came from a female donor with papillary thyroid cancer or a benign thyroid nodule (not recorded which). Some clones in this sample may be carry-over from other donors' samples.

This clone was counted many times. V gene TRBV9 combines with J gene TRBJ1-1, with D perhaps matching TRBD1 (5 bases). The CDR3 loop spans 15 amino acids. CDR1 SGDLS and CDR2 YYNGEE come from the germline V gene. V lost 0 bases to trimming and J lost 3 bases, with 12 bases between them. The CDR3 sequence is CASSVVQGSDTEAFF. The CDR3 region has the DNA TGTGCCAGCAGCGTAGTTCAGGGTTCTGACACTGAAGCTTTCTTT.

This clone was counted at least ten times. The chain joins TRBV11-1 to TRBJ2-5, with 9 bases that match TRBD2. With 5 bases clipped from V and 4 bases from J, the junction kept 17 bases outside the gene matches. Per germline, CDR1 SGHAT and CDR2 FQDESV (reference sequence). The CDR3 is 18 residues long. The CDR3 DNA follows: TGTGCCAGCAGCGGGGGTAATCAGGCTAGCGGGGAGGGAGAGACCCAGTACTTC. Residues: CASSGGNQASGEGETQYF.

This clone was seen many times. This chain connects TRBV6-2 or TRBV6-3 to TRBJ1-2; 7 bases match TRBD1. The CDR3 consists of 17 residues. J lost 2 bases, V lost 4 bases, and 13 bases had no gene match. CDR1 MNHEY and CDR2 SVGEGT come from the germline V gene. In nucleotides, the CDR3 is TGTGCCAGCAGTTCGGTCCTCGTCAGGGGGGCCAACTATGGCTACACCTTC. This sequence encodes CASSSVLVRGANYGYTF.

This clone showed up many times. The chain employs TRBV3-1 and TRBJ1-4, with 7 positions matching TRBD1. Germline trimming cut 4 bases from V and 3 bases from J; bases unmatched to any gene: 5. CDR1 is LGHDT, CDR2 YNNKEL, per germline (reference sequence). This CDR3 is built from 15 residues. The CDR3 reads CASSRGRGANEKLFF. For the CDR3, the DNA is TGTGCCAGCAGCCGGGGCAGGGGGGCTAATGAAAAACTGTTTTTT. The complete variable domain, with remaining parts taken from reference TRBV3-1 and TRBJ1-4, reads DTAVSQTPKYLVTQMGNDKSIKCEQNLGHDTMYWYKQDSKKFLKIMFSYNNKELIINETVPNRFSPKSPDKAHLNLHINSLELGDSAVYFCASSRGRGANEKLFFGSGTQLSVL.

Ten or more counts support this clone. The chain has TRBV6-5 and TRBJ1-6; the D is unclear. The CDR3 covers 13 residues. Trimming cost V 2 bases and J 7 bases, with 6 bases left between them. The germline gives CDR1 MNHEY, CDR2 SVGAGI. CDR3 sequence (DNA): TGTGCCAGCAGTTACGGACCAAATTCACCCCTCCACTTT. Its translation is CASSYGPNSPLHF.

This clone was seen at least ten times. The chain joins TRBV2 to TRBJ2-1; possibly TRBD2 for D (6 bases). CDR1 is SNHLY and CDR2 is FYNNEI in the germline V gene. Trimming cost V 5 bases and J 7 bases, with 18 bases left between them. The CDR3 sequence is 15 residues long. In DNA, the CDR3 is TGTGCCAGCAGTCCAACTTTGACTAGAGGGAATGAGCAGTTCTTC. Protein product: CASSPTLTRGNEQFF.